This T cell receptor (beta chain) was identified in a study of Tregs in tolerant kidney transplant recipients. Notes on the study in general: Biological reproducibility was not directly addressed, but technical replication error appeared minimal.

In the case of this clone: Its matching antigen is unknown.

Here immunoSEQ multiplex PCR was the method, and the copy in TCRdb shows in-frame clones only, minus some. The repertoire holds tens of thousands of clones, approximately 92% seen once, with around 4.5% in the top ten. Germline CDR1 reads MNHEY; CDR2 reads SVGAGI. The V end was cut by 4 bases, the J end by 1 base, with 7 bases between. The CDR3 has 13 amino acids. The V gene is TRBV6-5, the J gene TRBJ1-1, with D uncertain. The sequenced sample consisted of CD8+ T cells from blood. This receptor was obtained from a human donor in good health. This CDR3 reads CASSFGENTEAFF. The DNA of the CDR3 is TGTGCCAGCAGTTTCGGGGAGAACACTGAAGCTTTCTTT.